Shown below are 2 T cell receptor beta chains from a single sample sequenced in a study of Graves' ophthalmopathy and Graves' hyperthyroidism. Researchers took RNA transcripts and amplified TCR beta CDR3 regions from them. The first-round RT-PCR employed HTBI primers together with the Qiagen OneStep RT-PCR kit. A multiplex PCR was then performed as the second round. TCRdb re-derived calls from the multiplex PCR reads in MiXCR, one entry per CDR3 protein. Of over a million distinct CDR3 sequences in the sample, about two fifths were seen once. Source material: peripheral blood or thyroid tissue (not recorded which). The receptor source for this set is an adult man with Graves' hyperthyroidism.

The chain joins TRBV10-3 to TRBJ2-6; the D gene is possibly TRBD2 (5 bases). Germline CDR1 and CDR2: ENHRY and SYGVKD. Trimming removed 2 bases from V and 12 bases from J, with 8 bases in between. The CDR3 covers 12 residues. CDR3 bases: TGTGCCATCAGTGAGGCGGGTAGCGTCCTGACTTTC. Residues: CAISEAGSVLTF.

This clonotype was detected a few times. The chain uses TRBV19 and TRBJ1-6, with a possible D match to TRBD1 (5 bases). This CDR3 has 14 residues. CDR1 and CDR2 (germline): LNHDA, SQIVND (reference sequence). V gave up 9 bases and J gave up 15 bases, with 24 bases separating them. The CDR3 coding sequence is TGTGCCAGCTCACCAGGCACAGGCCCTTCTCTCCTCCACTTT. Its translation is CASSPGTGPSLLHF.